This T cell receptor beta chain is from a study of cytomegalovirus exposure and HLA in healthy donors. A multiplex PCR was run with 60 Vbeta primers and 13 Jbeta primers. TCRdb's copy holds only in-frame clones and misses some; the assay was immunoSEQ multiplex PCR. The sample shows under 150,000 clones, more than 80% of them seen only once. CDR1 and CDR2 (germline): MNHNS, SASEGT. Unmatched junction bases numbered 5, after V lost 6 bases and J lost 2 bases. The CDR3 length is 14 residues. The specimen sequenced was PBMCs. The source of this sequence is a woman aged 25 to 45 in good health and CMV-seropositive. The chain carries TRBV6-1 and TRBJ2-3, with 7 positions matching TRBD1. The CDR3 protein is CASRWDRNTDTQYF. CDR3 DNA: TGTGCCAGCAGATGGGACAGAAACACAGATACGCAGTATTTT.